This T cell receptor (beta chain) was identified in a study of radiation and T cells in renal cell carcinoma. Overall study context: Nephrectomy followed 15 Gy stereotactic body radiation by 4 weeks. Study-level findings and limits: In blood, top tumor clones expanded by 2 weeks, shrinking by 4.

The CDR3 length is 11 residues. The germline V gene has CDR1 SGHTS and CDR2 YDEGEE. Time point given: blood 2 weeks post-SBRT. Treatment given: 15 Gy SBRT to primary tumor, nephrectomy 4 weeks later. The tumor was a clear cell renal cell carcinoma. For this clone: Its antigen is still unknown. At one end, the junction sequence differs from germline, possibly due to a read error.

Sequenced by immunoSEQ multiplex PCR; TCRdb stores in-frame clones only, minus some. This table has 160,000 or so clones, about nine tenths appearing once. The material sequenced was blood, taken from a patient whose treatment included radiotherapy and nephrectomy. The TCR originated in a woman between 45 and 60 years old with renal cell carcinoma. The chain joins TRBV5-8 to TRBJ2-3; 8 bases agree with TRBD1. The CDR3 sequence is CASQGTGTQYF. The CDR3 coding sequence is TGTGCCAGCCAAGGGACAGGTACGCAGTATTTT.